The rows below give T cell receptor beta chains drawn from one sample of a study of blood T cell repertoires in COVID-19. Sequencing was performed with immunoSEQ multiplex PCR; in TCRdb, only in-frame clones are kept and a portion is missing. The sample has approximately 110,000 clones, 81% seen once. Sequencing used peripheral blood. All receptors derive from a woman between 65 and 79 years old with acute or convalescent COVID-19. CDR3s include the opening cysteine and the closing phenylalanine or tryptophan. The D gene is left open where the match is weak. Size tells how often a clone was seen (once, few, many) or the class of an expanded clone, and some rows leave it out.

clone_size: -; d_call: -; v_call: TRBV7-9; j_call: TRBJ2-1; cdr3_nt: TGTGCCAGCAGCTTAGACGGGTATGAGCAGTTCTTC; cdr3_aa: CASSLDGYEQFF
clone_size: -; d_call: TRBD2; v_call: TRBV18; j_call: TRBJ2-1; cdr3_nt: TGTGCCAGCTCACCACCGAAGCGGGAGGGCTACAATGAGCAGTTCTTC; cdr3_aa: CASSPPKREGYNEQFF
clone_size: -; d_call: -; v_call: TRBV6-5; j_call: TRBJ2-3; cdr3_nt: TGTGCCAGCAGTACCACCGAGTTGAGCACAGATACGCAGTATTTT; cdr3_aa: CASSTTELSTDTQYF
clone_size: -; d_call: -; v_call: TRBV7-7; j_call: TRBJ2-5; cdr3_nt: TGTGCTAGCAGCCTCGAGCTGGACAGTCTCTACCAAGAGACCCAGTACTTC; cdr3_aa: CASSLELDSLYQETQYF
clone_size: -; d_call: TRBD2; v_call: TRBV5-6; j_call: TRBJ2-1; cdr3_nt: TGTGCCAGCAGCTTAGGACTAGCGGGAGGGTGGGAGCAGTTCTTC; cdr3_aa: CASSLGLAGGWEQFF
clone_size: -; d_call: -; v_call: TRBV5-8; j_call: TRBJ2-5; cdr3_nt: TGTGCCAGCAGCTCCTCGCAGGGTGGGGAGACCCAGTACTTC; cdr3_aa: CASSSSQGGETQYF
clone_size: -; d_call: TRBD1; v_call: TRBV7-9; j_call: TRBJ2-5; cdr3_nt: TGTGCCAGCAGCACCGACAGGGGGCGAGGGGAGACCCAGTACTTC; cdr3_aa: CASSTDRGRGETQYF
clone_size: once; d_call: TRBD2; v_call: TRBV4-3; j_call: TRBJ2-1; cdr3_nt: TGCGCCAGCAGCCCGTTTTGGCGGGGGGCCACGGATGAGCAGTTCTTC; cdr3_aa: CASSPFWRGATDEQFF
clone_size: -; d_call: -; v_call: TRBV7-9; j_call: TRBJ1-1; cdr3_nt: TGTGCCAGCAGCTTCGGACCAGTTCCAGGGGTTACTAACACTGAAGCTTTCTTT; cdr3_aa: CASSFGPVPGVTNTEAFF
clone_size: -; d_call: -; v_call: TRBV30; j_call: TRBJ1-2; cdr3_nt: TGTGCCTGGAGTGTGTCGGACACCTATGGCTACACCTTC; cdr3_aa: CAWSVSDTYGYTF
clone_size: -; d_call: -; v_call: TRBV7-2; j_call: TRBJ2-2; cdr3_nt: TGTGCCAGCAGCTTAAGGGGTAGCGGGGAGCTGTTTTTT; cdr3_aa: CASSLRGSGELFF
clone_size: -; d_call: -; v_call: TRBV3-1/TRBV3-2; j_call: TRBJ1-1; cdr3_nt: TGTGCCAGCAACCCGGCTAGACAGCAACCTAAATTAGACACTGAAGCTTTCTTT; cdr3_aa: CASNPARQQPKLDTEAFF
clone_size: -; d_call: TRBD1; v_call: TRBV7-9; j_call: TRBJ2-1; cdr3_nt: TGTGCCAGCAGCCCGCCCACAGGGGCCGGATACAATGAGCAGTTCTTC; cdr3_aa: CASSPPTGAGYNEQFF
clone_size: -; d_call: -; v_call: TRBV6-1; j_call: TRBJ1-1; cdr3_nt: TGTGCCAGCAGTGATTGGAGGGGCACTGAAGCTTTCTTT; cdr3_aa: CASSDWRGTEAFF
clone_size: once; d_call: -; v_call: TRBV29-1; j_call: TRBJ1-4; cdr3_nt: TGCAGCGTGGGGGGAACAACTAATGAAAAACTGTTTTTT; cdr3_aa: CSVGGTTNEKLFF
clone_size: -; d_call: TRBD1; v_call: TRBV7-2; j_call: TRBJ1-3; cdr3_nt: TGTGCCAGCAGCTTAGATAGGCTACAGGGGCCTGGAAACACCATATATTTT; cdr3_aa: CASSLDRLQGPGNTIYF
clone_size: -; d_call: TRBD1; v_call: TRBV4-3; j_call: TRBJ1-2; cdr3_nt: TGCGCCAGCAGCCAAGATCCTCTGACAGGGAATGACTATGGCTACACCTTC; cdr3_aa: CASSQDPLTGNDYGYTF
clone_size: -; d_call: TRBD1; v_call: TRBV16; j_call: TRBJ1-5; cdr3_nt: TGTGCCAGCAGCGTGGACAGGGTCGATCAGCCCCAGCATTTT; cdr3_aa: CASSVDRVDQPQHF
clone_size: -; d_call: TRBD1; v_call: TRBV18; j_call: TRBJ1-5; cdr3_nt: TGTGCCAGCTCACGGGACAGGGATCAGCCCCAGCATTTT; cdr3_aa: CASSRDRDQPQHF
clone_size: -; d_call: TRBD1; v_call: TRBV7-8; j_call: TRBJ1-2; cdr3_nt: TGTGCCAGCAGCTTAGTAGGGACAGGGAGGAGGACTAACTATGGCTACACCTTC; cdr3_aa: CASSLVGTGRRTNYGYTF
clone_size: -; d_call: TRBD1; v_call: TRBV7-6; j_call: TRBJ1-1; cdr3_nt: TGTGCCAGCAGCCTTGGACAGGGACTGAACACTGAAGCTTTCTTT; cdr3_aa: CASSLGQGLNTEAFF
clone_size: -; d_call: TRBD1; v_call: TRBV4-3; j_call: TRBJ2-5; cdr3_nt: TGCGCCAGCAGCCCGGGACAGGACCCCGGGACCCAGTACTTC; cdr3_aa: CASSPGQDPGTQYF
clone_size: -; d_call: TRBD1; v_call: TRBV6-5; j_call: TRBJ1-5; cdr3_nt: TGTGCCAGCACCCCGGACAGGTTCAATCAGCCCCAGCATTTT; cdr3_aa: CASTPDRFNQPQHF
clone_size: -; d_call: -; v_call: TRBV24-1; j_call: TRBJ1-4; cdr3_nt: TGTGCCACCAGTGACGGAGGTTGGCGGGGTAATGAAAAACTGTTTTTT; cdr3_aa: CATSDGGWRGNEKLFF
clone_size: few; d_call: -; v_call: TRBV5-1; j_call: TRBJ1-1; cdr3_nt: TGCGCCAGCAGCTTGGCCCTGAACTTGAACACTGAAGCTTTCTTT; cdr3_aa: CASSLALNLNTEAFF
clone_size: -; d_call: TRBD2; v_call: TRBV10-3; j_call: TRBJ2-3; cdr3_nt: TGTGCCATCAGTGGATATTTAGCGGGAGCGACAGATACGCAGTATTTT; cdr3_aa: CAISGYLAGATDTQYF
clone_size: -; d_call: -; v_call: TRBV19; j_call: TRBJ1-6; cdr3_nt: TGTGCCAGTAGTATAAGGGCAGGGGATTCACCCCTCCACTTT; cdr3_aa: CASSIRAGDSPLHF
clone_size: -; d_call: TRBD1; v_call: TRBV3-1/TRBV3-2; j_call: TRBJ2-2; cdr3_nt: TGTGCCAGCAGCCGCGTTAGCCGGGGACAGGGATCCACCGGGGAGCTGTTTTTT; cdr3_aa: CASSRVSRGQGSTGELFF
clone_size: -; d_call: TRBD2; v_call: TRBV27; j_call: TRBJ2-1; cdr3_nt: TGTGCCAGCAGTTTGCTAGCGGGACCATACAATGAGCAGTTCTTC; cdr3_aa: CASSLLAGPYNEQFF
clone_size: -; d_call: -; v_call: TRBV6-5; j_call: TRBJ1-2; cdr3_nt: TGTGCCAGCAGTTACTCTACCGCACGGGGCTACACCTTC; cdr3_aa: CASSYSTARGYTF
clone_size: -; d_call: -; v_call: TRBV6-5; j_call: TRBJ1-5; cdr3_nt: TGTGCCAGCGGAAAAAGACAGAGCAATCAGCCCCAGCATTTT; cdr3_aa: CASGKRQSNQPQHF
clone_size: few; d_call: TRBD2; v_call: TRBV28; j_call: TRBJ2-1; cdr3_nt: TGTGCCAGCAGTAAATCCGAGACTAGCGGGAGGGCCAATGAGCAGTTCTTC; cdr3_aa: CASSKSETSGRANEQFF
clone_size: -; d_call: TRBD2; v_call: TRBV6-2/TRBV6-3; j_call: TRBJ2-7; cdr3_nt: TGTGCCAGCAGTTCCGGACTAGCGGGAGTAGTCTACGAGCAGTACTTC; cdr3_aa: CASSSGLAGVVYEQYF
clone_size: -; d_call: TRBD2; v_call: TRBV20-1; j_call: TRBJ2-3; cdr3_nt: TGCAGTGCTAGTGGTAGCGGGGGGGCTTTGGATACGCAGTATTTT; cdr3_aa: CSASGSGGALDTQYF
clone_size: -; d_call: -; v_call: TRBV5-6; j_call: TRBJ2-5; cdr3_nt: TGTGCCAGCAGCTCGACAGTGCAGGATTTTCCCAAAGAGACCCAGTACTTC; cdr3_aa: CASSSTVQDFPKETQYF
clone_size: -; d_call: -; v_call: TRBV6-5; j_call: TRBJ1-1; cdr3_nt: TGTGCCAGCAGCGACGCCGGGAGGGCCCCTGAAGCTTTCTTT; cdr3_aa: CASSDAGRAPEAFF
clone_size: few; d_call: TRBD2; v_call: TRBV4-2; j_call: TRBJ2-1; cdr3_nt: TGTGCCAGCAGCCAAGAGGCGGGACTAGCGCAGAATGAGCAGTTCTTC; cdr3_aa: CASSQEAGLAQNEQFF
clone_size: -; d_call: TRBD1; v_call: TRBV19; j_call: TRBJ1-1; cdr3_nt: TGTGCCAGTAGTCTACAGGGGACAAACACTGAAGCTTTCTTT; cdr3_aa: CASSLQGTNTEAFF
clone_size: few; d_call: -; v_call: TRBV28; j_call: TRBJ2-1; cdr3_nt: TGTGCCAGCAGTTTATCAGGCAGTTTCAATGAGCAGTTCTTC; cdr3_aa: CASSLSGSFNEQFF
clone_size: -; d_call: TRBD2; v_call: TRBV4-1; j_call: TRBJ2-4; cdr3_nt: TGCGCCAGCAGCCCGGGACTAGCGGTAGCCAAAAACATTCAGTACTTC; cdr3_aa: CASSPGLAVAKNIQYF
clone_size: -; d_call: TRBD1; v_call: TRBV3-1/TRBV3-2; j_call: TRBJ2-2; cdr3_nt: TGTGCCAGCAGCCACCAGTGGGACAGCACCGGGGAGCTGTTTTTT; cdr3_aa: CASSHQWDSTGELFF
clone_size: -; d_call: -; v_call: TRBV21-1; j_call: TRBJ2-3; cdr3_nt: TGTGCCAGCAGCAAGACTAGTATCGGGGGTAATACGCAGTATTTT; cdr3_aa: CASSKTSIGGNTQYF
clone_size: -; d_call: -; v_call: TRBV3-1/TRBV3-2; j_call: TRBJ1-3; cdr3_nt: TGTGCCAGCAGCCAAGATCTAAGAAACACCATATATTTT; cdr3_aa: CASSQDLRNTIYF
clone_size: -; d_call: -; v_call: TRBV5-1; j_call: TRBJ2-6; cdr3_nt: TGCGCCAGCAGGGGGACACAAATGTTCTCTGGGGCCAACGTCCTGACTTTC; cdr3_aa: CASRGTQMFSGANVLTF
clone_size: -; d_call: -; v_call: TRBV6-5; j_call: TRBJ2-7; cdr3_nt: TGTGCCAGCAGCGATGGACAGGCGGGGTCCTACGAGCAGTACTTC; cdr3_aa: CASSDGQAGSYEQYF
clone_size: -; d_call: TRBD2; v_call: TRBV10-3; j_call: TRBJ2-2; cdr3_nt: TGTGCCATCAGTGGCCCTCCTAGCGGGAGGGGGACCGGGGAGCTGTTTTTT; cdr3_aa: CAISGPPSGRGTGELFF